This T cell receptor (beta chain) was sequenced in a study of CD8+CD57+ T cells in acquired aplastic anemia. Looking at the study overall: When averaged, DNA from sorted CD4+ and CD8+ cells came to about 2.9 ug. General study points: Shared by patients and controls, nearly 30 CD8+ CDR3s were abundant in patients.

The use of genomic DNA as template underpinned the TCR beta VDJ and CDR3 profiling. One entry per CDR3 protein results from TCRdb running MiXCR on the reads. The profile shows around 190,000 distinct CDR3 sequences, under 65% of them singletons. V lost 5 bases, J lost 4 bases, and 21 bases lay in between. CDR1 and CDR2 from the germline V gene are SGHTA and FQGNSA. The CDR3 covers 17 residues. A word on this clonotype: The antigen is not known.

This receptor was taken from a human donor in good health. Sequenced: sorted CD4+, CD8+, or CD8+CD57+ T cells (not recorded which) from PBMCs. V is TRBV7-2 and J is TRBJ1-5; no clear D. CDR3: CASSPDIVNGRNQPQHF. As DNA, the CDR3 is TGTGCCAGCAGCCCTGACATCGTAAACGGACGTAATCAGCCCCAGCATTTT.